These 20 T cell receptor beta chains share one sample of origin, sequenced in a study of blood T cell repertoires in COVID-19 (dated by TCRdb to about 2020). The receptor library was made with the immunoSEQ multiplex PCR assay. Entries here come from immuneACCESS through TCRdb and include only in-frame sequences with V and J called. Some clones fail to appear in such tables; in the studies checked, an unresolved V gene covers under half of the shortfall, and the cause of the remainder is unknown. The sample table lists 150,000 or so clones, 65% to 90% of them with a count of one. The leading ten clones occupy about 12% of the sample. Sequences were obtained from peripheral blood. Every receptor here comes from a woman aged 55-75 years with COVID-19, enrolled during active disease.

This rearrangement joins TRBV11-2 to TRBJ1-1; 7 nucleotides align to TRBD1. With V trimmed by 5 bases and J by 2 bases, 8 bases remained unmatched. This CDR3 contains 15 residues. From germline, CDR1 is SGHAT and CDR2 FQNNGV. Written as DNA, the CDR3 is TGTGCCAGCAGCCCAGGGGGACAAAAAAACACTGAAGCTTTCTTT. Amino acid sequence: CASSPGGQKNTEAFF.

This clone was seen only once. V gene TRBV6-5 combines with J gene TRBJ2-3; 8 nucleotides align to TRBD1. Germline V gene data show CDR1 as MNHEY and CDR2 as SVGAGI. The CDR3 totals 13 residues. Trimming cost V 6 bases and J 8 bases; bases outside gene matches: 7. The CDR3 coding sequence is TGTGCCAGCAGCATTGACAGGGGCAGTACGCAGTATTTT. Translation gives CASSIDRGSTQYF.

This clone was seen more than once but under ten times. The V and J genes are TRBV19 and TRBJ2-2; possible D gene TRBD1, 6 bases. With 1 base removed from V and 5 bases from J, the gap between germline ends came to 8 bases. The germline CDR1 and CDR2 sequences are LNHDA and SQIVND (reference sequence). The CDR3 extends over 14 amino acids. As DNA, the CDR3 is TGTGCCAGTAGTATAGCCACAGGGACCGGGGAGCTGTTTTTT. It is translated as CASSIATGTGELFF. Using reference TRBV19 and TRBJ2-2 for the parts outside the CDR3, the full variable domain is DGGITQSPKYLFRKEGQNVTLSCEQNLNHDAMYWYRQDPGQGLRLIYYSQIVNDFQKGDIAEGYSVSREKKESFPLTVTSAQKNPTAFYLCASSIATGTGELFFGEGSRLTVL.

The table lists this clone with a few counts. This sequence joins TRBV5-4 and TRBJ2-3, with TRBD2 matching over 10 bases. V lost 0 bases and J lost 4; bases outside the gene matches: 5. This CDR3 has 16 residues. CDR1 and CDR2 from the germline V gene are SGHNT and YYREEE (reference sequence). CDR3 amino acids: CASSLAAGGLSDTQYF. The CDR3 coding sequence is TGTGCCAGCAGCTTGGCAGCGGGAGGGTTGTCAGATACGCAGTATTTT.

This chain uses TRBV29-1 with TRBJ2-3; possible D gene TRBD2, 6 bases. The CDR3 contains 14 residues. Germline loops: CDR1 SQVTM, CDR2 ANQGSEA. V was cut by 7 bases and J by 2 bases, with 16 bases left in between. The CDR3: CSGTRGGLTDTQYF. CDR3 in DNA: TGCAGCGGAACCCGGGGAGGACTCACAGATACGCAGTATTTT.

This clone was observed a few times. The chain has TRBV27 and TRBJ1-2; D gene uncertain. Trimming removed 5 bases at V and 1 base at J, with 8 bases between. The CDR3 extends over 13 amino acids. Germline V gene sequence: CDR1 MNHEY, CDR2 SMNVEV (reference sequence). The CDR3 protein is CASSITVNYGYTF. The CDR3 DNA sequence: TGTGCCAGCAGTATTACAGTTAACTATGGCTACACCTTC.

This chain links TRBV15 with TRBJ1-2; D unresolved. V was clipped by 0 bases and J by 7 bases, with 9 bases between them. This CDR3 has 13 residues. Germline CDR1 LNHNV, CDR2 YYDKDF (reference sequence). In DNA, the CDR3 is TGTGCCACCAGCAGAGATAGAGGAGGTGGCTACACCTTC. Its protein is CATSRDRGGGYTF.

In this sample, this clone turned up a few times. The rearrangement joins TRBV19 to TRBJ1-2; D gene uncertain. The CDR3 contains 13 residues. Germline V CDR1 and CDR2: LNHDA, SQIVND (reference sequence). Trimming took off 2 bases at V and 2 bases at J, with 6 bases between the two ends. In DNA, the CDR3 is TGTGCCAGTAGTATACAACAGAACTATGGCTACACCTTC. Amino acids: CASSIQQNYGYTF.

This chain uses TRBV7-3 with TRBJ1-1; D call uncertain. V dropped 5 bases and J dropped 13 bases, with 17 bases sitting between them. There are 12 residues in the CDR3. The germline V gene has CDR1 SGHTA and CDR2 FQGTGA. The CDR3 here is CASSLSNLGGFF. CDR3 nucleotides: TGTGCCAGCAGCCTCTCTAACCTGGGAGGTTTCTTT.

J is TRBJ2-7 and V is TRBV14, with 9 bases fitting TRBD1. The CDR3 is 15 residues long. J gave up 2 bases and V 5 bases, and 7 bases lay outside the gene matches. In germline, CDR1 is SGHDN, CDR2 FVKESK. CDR3 sequence: CASSKQGAGAYEQYF. For the CDR3, the DNA is TGTGCCAGCAGCAAACAGGGGGCTGGCGCCTACGAGCAGTACTTC.

V is TRBV24-1 and J is TRBJ1-4, with D possibly TRBD1 on 5 matching bases. Trimming cost V 12 bases and J 5 bases, with 18 bases left between them. The CDR3 totals 14 residues. Germline CDR1 KGHDR, CDR2 SFDVKD. CDR3 in DNA: TGTGCCGTGTCGAGGACTGGGGGGAATGAAAAACTGTTTTTT. Amino acid sequence: CAVSRTGGNEKLFF.

V and J are TRBV5-1 and TRBJ2-5; the D gene is possibly TRBD2 (6 bases). The ends were cut back, 4 bases at V and 3 bases at J, with 13 bases in the middle. Germline V CDR1 and CDR2: SGHRS, YFSETQ. There are 14 residues in the CDR3. CDR3 sequence (DNA): TGCGCCAGCAGCGGCCGGGACTCGAAAGAGACCCAGTACTTC. It translates to CASSGRDSKETQYF.

The V call is TRBV18, the J call TRBJ1-2; D perhaps matches TRBD1 (5 bases). Germline V gene lookup returns CDR1 KGHSH and CDR2 LQKENI. This CDR3 has 15 residues. V dropped 3 bases and J dropped 4 bases, with 15 bases sitting between them. The CDR3 nucleotides are TGTGCCAGCTCACCCTCAGGGTGGGGAAGCTATGGCTACACCTTC. Encoded protein: CASSPSGWGSYGYTF.

The chain recombines TRBV11-2 with TRBJ2-7, with 10 bases aligning to TRBD1. After removal of 1 base from V and 4 bases from J, the junction contained 7 bases not matched to a gene. The length of the CDR3 is 16 residues. Germline CDR1 and CDR2: SGHAT and FQNNGV. The CDR3 spells CASSLADRGRTYEQYF. Written as DNA, the CDR3 is TGTGCCAGCAGCTTAGCCGACAGGGGGCGAACTTACGAGCAGTACTTC.

The chain recombines TRBV9 with TRBJ2-2; 12 nucleotides align to TRBD1. The CDR3 has 16 amino acids. CDR1 SGDLS and CDR2 YYNGEE come from the germline V gene. V was pared by 5 bases and J by 7 bases, with 9 bases of the junction left unmatched. Here the CDR3 DNA reads TGTGCCAGCAGTATTAGGGACAGGGGGCGGATCGGGGAGCTGTTTTTT. This codes for CASSIRDRGRIGELFF.

The chain links TRBV30 to TRBJ1-4, with D possibly being TRBD1 (6 bases). The CDR3 length is 14 residues. V shed 6 bases and J shed 7 bases, with 18 bases lying between them. Germline CDR1 and CDR2: GTSNPN and SVGIG (reference sequence). The CDR3 DNA is TGTGCCTGTAGGGGGGGGCTGTTAGTTGAAAAACTGTTTTTT. It codes for CACRGGLLVEKLFF.

This chain links TRBV6-1 with TRBJ1-4, with TRBD1 matching 7 bases. Trimming cost V 0 bases and J 8 bases; bases outside gene matches: 6. The CDR3 length is 15 residues. CDR1 MNHNS and CDR2 SASEGT come from the germline V gene. CDR3 loop: CASSEAGPGGEKLFF. DNA for the CDR3: TGTGCCAGCAGTGAAGCGGGGCCAGGGGGGGAAAAACTGTTTTTT.

This chain joins TRBV3-1 (or the pseudogene TRBV3-2) and TRBJ2-3; maybe TRBD2 (7 bases). The V end lost 2 bases, the J end lost 7 bases, and 19 bases lay between the germline ends. Germline loops: CDR1 LGHDT, CDR2 YNNKEL (reference sequence). The CDR3 runs 16 residues. The CDR3 reads CASSQRVGGGIHTQYF. CDR3 coding DNA: TGTGCCAGCAGCCAACGGGTAGGGGGAGGGATACATACGCAGTATTTT.

This rearrangement joins TRBV24-1 to TRBJ2-1; 7 bases are a match to TRBD1. This CDR3 has 13 residues. V gave up 7 bases and J gave up 14 bases; unmatched junction bases: 13. Looked up from germline, CDR1 is KGHDR and CDR2 is SFDVKD. The CDR3 loop is CATRGTENGAEFF. The CDR3 DNA follows: TGTGCCACCAGAGGGACAGAGAATGGGGCTGAGTTCTTC.

The gene calls are TRBV19 and TRBJ2-3; tentatively, D is TRBD2 (5 bases). The V gene lost 5 bases and the J gene lost 0 bases, with 9 bases spanning the gap. This CDR3 comprises 14 residues. CDR1 is LNHDA and CDR2 is SQIVND in the germline V gene (reference sequence). The DNA for the CDR3 is TGTGCCAGTAGTCTGAGACTAAGCACAGATACGCAGTATTTT. It specifies CASSLRLSTDTQYF.